This is a list of T cell receptor beta chains from one sample in a study of blood T cell repertoires in COVID-19. The repertoire was sequenced with immunoSEQ multiplex PCR; TCRdb's copy has only in-frame clones and lacks some. Of approximately 250,000 clones listed, about 88% were seen once; the top ten hold roughly 1.8%. Sequenced sample: peripheral blood. The source is a man aged 30 to 39 with active or convalescent COVID-19. Both conserved end residues are part of each CDR3. The D gene is left open where the match is weak. Some rows have no size entry. The others give once, few or many, or a class for an expanded clone.

>NA|TRBJ2-5|TRBV20-1|14|NA
TGCAGTGCTAGTGCGGCTTCGCCTAGGGAGACCCAGTACTTC
CSASAASPRETQYF
>TRBD2|TRBJ2-1|TRBV7-8|17|NA
TGTGCCAGCAGCTTAGTCTGGGCGGGGGGGCCTCGGAATGAGCAGTTCTTC
CASSLVWAGGPRNEQFF
>TRBD1|TRBJ1-5|TRBV10-2|16|once
TGCGCCAGCAGTGAGTCCCAGGGGGCGGGTGATCAGCCCCAGCATTTT
CASSESQGAGDQPQHF
>NA|TRBJ2-7|TRBV7-2|14|NA
TGTGCCAGCAGCTTTGGAGGGGGGGCCCACGAGCAGTACTTC
CASSFGGGAHEQYF
>NA|TRBJ1-4|TRBV4-2|14|NA
TGTGCCAGCAGCCAGCTTAGTCAAGATGAAAAACTGTTTTTT
CASSQLSQDEKLFF
>NA|TRBJ2-2|TRBV7-9|15|NA
TGTGCCAGCAGCTTACTGACTAGTTCCTCCGGGGAGCTGTTTTTT
CASSLLTSSSGELFF
>TRBD2|TRBJ2-1|TRBV6-1|17|NA
TGTGCCAGCAGTGAAGCAAAGCGGGGGGCGATTAACAATGAGCAGTTCTTC
CASSEAKRGAINNEQFF
>TRBD1|TRBJ1-1|TRBV27|17|NA
TGTGCCAGCAGTTCGAGAGCCGGGACAGGGGTCAACACTGAAGCTTTCTTT
CASSSRAGTGVNTEAFF
>NA|TRBJ2-3|TRBV10-3|14|NA
TGTGCCATCTCCGGAGGAGCTAGCACAGATACGCAGTATTTT
CAISGGASTDTQYF
>NA|TRBJ1-2|TRBV29-1|12|NA
TGCAGCACGAGTACAGGGTCGGTCGGCTACACCTTC
CSTSTGSVGYTF
>TRBD1|TRBJ1-5|TRBV6-5|14|NA
TGTGCCAGCAGTTACCAGGCAGGGGGTCAGCCCCAGCATTTT
CASSYQAGGQPQHF
>TRBD1|TRBJ1-4|TRBV28|16|once
TGTGCCAGCAGTTCGCCTCGACAGGGTAGAGCTGAAAAACTGTTTTTT
CASSSPRQGRAEKLFF
>TRBD2|TRBJ2-1|TRBV7-3|16|NA
TGTGCCAGCAGCTTAAGGGTAGCGGGGCCCTACAATGAGCAGTTCTTC
CASSLRVAGPYNEQFF
>TRBD1|TRBJ2-7|TRBV14|16|once
TGTGCCAGCAGCCCCTGGACAGGGGGCGGAATCCACGAGCAGTACTTC
CASSPWTGGGIHEQYF
>TRBD1|TRBJ2-6|TRBV9|18|NA
TGTGCCAGCAGCACCAAGGGGGCGGCCATTCGTGGGGCCAACGTCCTGACTTTC
CASSTKGAAIRGANVLTF
>NA|TRBJ2-7|TRBV6-2/TRBV6-3|17|few
TGTGCCAGCAGTTACTCGATGGGAGCAACTAATCCCTACGAGCAGTACTTC
CASSYSMGATNPYEQYF
>NA|TRBJ2-6|TRBV19|15|few
TGTGCCAGTAGCGGTCCATCCTCTGGGGCCAACGTCCTGACTTTC
CASSGPSSGANVLTF
>TRBD1|TRBJ2-7|TRBV27|15|NA
TGTGCCAGCAGCCAGGGACAGGGTGGGAAATTCAGGCAGTACTTC
CASSQGQGGKFRQYF
>TRBD2|TRBJ2-1|TRBV18|17|NA
TGTGCCAGCTCACCAGAGCGGGGGGACCTCTCCTACAATGAGCAGTTCTTC
CASSPERGDLSYNEQFF
>NA|TRBJ2-5|TRBV11-3|13|NA
TGTGCCAGCAGCTATAGCGCCGGGGAGACCCAGTACTTC
CASSYSAGETQYF
>NA|TRBJ1-2|TRBV4-1|19|once
TGCGCCAGCAGCCAAGATCGCATCGGGGGGCCCAACCTTAACTATGGCTACACCTTC
CASSQDRIGGPNLNYGYTF
>NA|TRBJ1-1|TRBV19|12|NA
TGTGCCAGGCTACAGGGCCGCACTGAAGCTTTCTTT
CARLQGRTEAFF
>TRBD2|TRBJ2-2|TRBV20-1|15|NA
TGCAGTGCTAGTAGCCATAGCGGGGGTTTTCGGGAGCTGTTTTTT
CSASSHSGGFRELFF
>TRBD1|TRBJ2-7|TRBV2|13|NA
TGTGCCAGCAGAGGACAGGCGGCATACGAGCAGTACTTC
CASRGQAAYEQYF
>NA|TRBJ2-5|TRBV29-1|13|NA
TGCAGCGTTGAAGATCGGTTCAAAGAGACCCAGTACTTC
CSVEDRFKETQYF
>NA|TRBJ1-4|TRBV7-9|13|NA
TGTGCCAGCAGCTCCAGGGAGGACGAAAAACTGTTTTTT
CASSSREDEKLFF
>TRBD1|TRBJ1-2|TRBV3-1/TRBV3-2|12|once
TGTGCCAGCAGCCACCAGGGGGTTGGCTACACCTTC
CASSHQGVGYTF
>TRBD2|TRBJ2-1|TRBV27|16|NA
TGTGCCAGCAGTATGGTAGCGGGGGGTCTGTACAATGAGCAGTTCTTC
CASSMVAGGLYNEQFF
>NA|TRBJ1-2|TRBV12-1|14|NA
TGTGCCAGCAGCTTCCGGACGGCCGGGGTTAGCTACACCTTC
CASSFRTAGVSYTF
>NA|TRBJ2-1|TRBV15|16|NA
TGTGCCACCAGCAGAGATCTGGGCAGGGTGCTAAATGAGCAGTTCTTC
CATSRDLGRVLNEQFF
>TRBD1|TRBJ1-6|TRBV7-6|15|NA
TGTGCCAGCAGCTTAGTTGGGACAGGGGATTCACCCCTCCACTTT
CASSLVGTGDSPLHF
>TRBD1|TRBJ1-3|TRBV18|16|NA
TGTGCCAGCTCACCTAACCCGGGACAGGTTGGAAACACCATATATTTT
CASSPNPGQVGNTIYF
>TRBD1|TRBJ1-1|TRBV5-1|15|NA
TGCGCCAGCAGCTTGGGGGACAGGGTGGGCACTGAAGCTTTCTTT
CASSLGDRVGTEAFF
>TRBD1|TRBJ2-3|TRBV5-6|15|NA
TGTGCCAGCACCCGGACAGGGGTCCCCACAGATACGCAGTATTTT
CASTRTGVPTDTQYF
>NA|TRBJ1-2|TRBV9|14|NA
TGTGCCAGCAGCCAGGGACAAAGGAACTATGGCTACACCTTC
CASSQGQRNYGYTF
>NA|TRBJ1-3|TRBV4-3|15|NA
TGCGCCAGCAGCCAACGAATCCGGTCTGGAAACACCATATATTTT
CASSQRIRSGNTIYF
>NA|TRBJ1-5|TRBV5-8|15|NA
TGTGCCAGCTCCCGGGGGGCGGCCCGCAATCAGCCCCAGCATTTT
CASSRGAARNQPQHF
>NA|TRBJ2-1|TRBV11-2|11|NA
TGTGCCAGCAGCTTAGAACACGAGCAGTTCTTC
CASSLEHEQFF
>TRBD1|TRBJ1-4|TRBV7-9|15|NA
TGTGCCAGCAGCTTAGGGTCGGGACAGGCAGAAAAACTGTTTTTT
CASSLGSGQAEKLFF
>NA|TRBJ2-1|TRBV18|14|NA
TGTGCCAGCTCACCCACACCGGAGGTAACTGAGCAGTTCTTC
CASSPTPEVTEQFF
>TRBD1|TRBJ1-4|TRBV2|17|NA
TGTGCCAGCAGTGACACAGGGGGCCTGGCCGATAATGAAAAACTGTTTTTT
CASSDTGGLADNEKLFF
>NA|TRBJ2-2|TRBV5-8|14|NA
TGTGCCAGCAGCTTGCGGGGAAGCACCGGGGAGCTGTTTTTT
CASSLRGSTGELFF
>NA|TRBJ2-1|TRBV7-9|13|NA
TGTGCCAGCAGCCCTAACAGTAACAATGAGCAGTTCTTC
CASSPNSNNEQFF